These 26 T cell receptor beta chains were all obtained from the same sample, sequenced in a study of cytomegalovirus exposure and HLA in healthy donors. Sequencing was performed with immunoSEQ multiplex PCR; in TCRdb, only in-frame clones are kept and a portion is missing. The table has around 60,000 clones, about 94% seen once. The sample comprised PBMCs. The source is a young man in good health and CMV-seropositive.

The chain employs TRBV19 and TRBJ1-5; no definite D call. V dropped 6 bases and J dropped 5 bases, with 14 bases sitting between them. Per the germline V gene, CDR1 is LNHDA and CDR2 is SQIVND (reference sequence). This CDR3 contains 14 residues. Here the CDR3 reads CASRNPGRDQPQHF. In DNA form, the CDR3 reads TGTGCCAGTAGGAACCCGGGTCGGGATCAGCCCCAGCATTTT.

The chain couples TRBV6-1 to TRBJ2-7; TRBD1 matches 7 bases. The CDR3 is 15 amino acids. The V segment lost 4 bases and the J segment 0 bases; nucleotides outside the gene matches: 6. Germline CDR1 is MNHNS and CDR2 is SASEGT. The CDR3 DNA sequence: TGTGCCAGCAGTGCCCGGGACAGTGGCTCCTACGAGCAGTACTTC. As protein: CASSARDSGSYEQYF.

As regards this clone: Other nucleotide sequences in the sample specify the same CDR3. The V call is TRBV28, the J call TRBJ1-5, with 8 bases identical to TRBD1. The V gene end was trimmed by 6 bases and the J gene end by 2 bases; junction bases not matched to a gene: 0. CDR3 size: 13 residues. Germline lookup yields CDR1 MDHEN and CDR2 SYDVKM. The CDR3 DNA sequence: TGTGCCAGCAGGACAGGGGGCAATCAGCCCCAGCATTTT. As protein: CASRTGGNQPQHF.

This chain connects TRBV5-6 to TRBJ1-1; 8 bases map to TRBD1. Germline V gives CDR1 SGHDT, CDR2 YYEEEE. CDR3 size: 15 residues. J lost 4 bases, V lost 7 bases, and 12 bases had no gene match. CDR3 sequence (DNA): TGTGCCAGCTTGGACAGGGCCTATTTGGTCACTGAAGCTTTCTTT. It yields the protein CASLDRAYLVTEAFF.

The table lists this clone with a count of one. The chain has TRBV7-8 and TRBJ1-5, with D possibly being TRBD1 (5 bases). Between the trimmed V and J ends, which lost 9 bases and 4 bases, there was a span of 19 bases. This CDR3 spans 15 amino acids. The V gene's germline CDR1 is SGHVS and CDR2 FQNEAQ. For the CDR3, the DNA is TGTGCCAGTACATGGGGGGAGGGCCGTAATCAGCCCCAGCATTTT. This encodes CASTWGEGRNQPQHF.

This chain connects TRBV6-5 to TRBJ2-7; tentatively, D is TRBD1 (5 bases). V lost 3 bases to trimming and J lost 3 bases, with 9 bases between them. The CDR3 is 13 amino acids. Germline values: CDR1 MNHEY, CDR2 SVGAGI. The CDR3 spells CASSYPGNYEQYF. The CDR3 DNA follows: TGTGCCAGCAGTTATCCAGGGAACTACGAGCAGTACTTC.

The genes are TRBV10-3 and TRBJ2-5; 9 bases line up with TRBD1. V shed 11 bases, J shed 5 bases, and the junction held 12 bases outside the gene matches. The CDR3 sequence is 14 residues long. Germline assignment: CDR1 ENHRY and CDR2 SYGVKD. For the CDR3, the DNA is TGTGCCGGATGGACAGGGGACAGCGGGGAGACCCAGTACTTC. Translation: CAGWTGDSGETQYF.

The rearrangement joins TRBV6-5 to TRBJ2-7; TRBD2 is a possible D gene (6 bases). V lost 8 bases, J lost 0 bases, and 14 bases lay in between. The CDR3 contains 14 residues. Germline CDR1 MNHEY, CDR2 SVGAGI. The CDR3 DNA reads as TGTGCCAGCCGCCCCCGGAGGGACTCCTACGAGCAGTACTTC. Its translation: CASRPRRDSYEQYF.

This chain joins TRBV30 and TRBJ2-5; 7 positions match TRBD2. Trimming at V came to 3 bases and at J to 2 bases, leaving 12 bases not matched to a gene. This CDR3 comprises 16 residues. Germline values: CDR1 GTSNPN, CDR2 SVGIG (reference sequence). This CDR3 is CAWSLWGGGVQETQYF. CDR3 sequence (DNA): TGTGCCTGGAGCCTCTGGGGGGGAGGGGTTCAAGAGACCCAGTACTTC.

The chain carries TRBV7-2 and TRBJ1-1; D perhaps matches TRBD1 (6 bases). In germline, CDR1 is SGHTA, CDR2 FQGNSA. This CDR3 contains 15 residues. V was cut by 6 bases and J by 2 bases, with 16 bases left in between. The CDR3 nucleotides are TGTGCCAGCAGAGGGGGTTGGGGCGCTAACACTGAAGCTTTCTTT. Its protein is CASRGGWGANTEAFF. Complete variable domain (other parts from reference TRBV7-2 and TRBJ1-1): GAGVSQSPSNKVTEKGKDVELRCDPISGHTALYWYRQSLGQGLEFLIYFQGNSAPDKSGLPSDRFSAERTGGSVSTLTIQRTQQEDSAVYLCASRGGWGANTEAFFGQGTRLTVV.

This clone was picked up one time. The chain uses TRBV5-6 and TRBJ1-6, with D possibly being TRBD1 (6 bases). Germline CDR1 reads SGHDT; CDR2 reads YYEEEE. This CDR3 contains 19 residues. Trimming left V 0 bases short and J 1 base short, with 17 bases between. CDR3 in amino acids: CASSLAAGELGSYNSPLHF. The CDR3, as DNA: TGTGCCAGCAGCTTGGCGGCAGGGGAATTAGGGTCCTATAATTCACCCCTCCACTTT.

The chain carries TRBV6-6 and TRBJ1-2; 8 nucleotides agree with TRBD1. With V trimmed by 5 bases and J by 3 bases, 11 bases remained unmatched. The CDR3 runs 16 residues. Germline CDR1 reads MNHNY; CDR2 reads SVGAGI (reference sequence). The CDR3 loop is CASSPDRGGFYYGYTF. As DNA, the CDR3 is TGTGCCAGCAGTCCCGACAGGGGTGGTTTTTACTATGGCTACACCTTC.

The chain has TRBV30 and TRBJ2-1; perhaps TRBD2 as D (6 bases). This CDR3 has 13 residues. Germline-derived CDR1 and CDR2 are GTSNPN and SVGIG (reference sequence). Trimming left V 1 base short and J 8 bases short, with 12 bases between. The CDR3 DNA reads TGTGCCTGGAGTGGCGGGGCTCAGGATGAGCAGTTCTTC. Its protein is CAWSGGAQDEQFF.

The rearrangement links TRBV6-1 to TRBJ1-2, with D possibly TRBD1 on 5 matching bases. The V end was cut by 4 bases, the J end by 4 bases, with 13 bases between. Germline V gives CDR1 MNHNS, CDR2 SASEGT. The CDR3 extends over 14 amino acids. The CDR3 reads CASSAGESPYGYTF. CDR3 bases: TGTGCCAGCAGTGCGGGGGAATCCCCCTATGGCTACACCTTC.

The chain employs TRBV29-1 and TRBJ2-5, with TRBD2 identical over 11 bases. J was trimmed by 13 bases and V by 6 bases; bases with no gene match: 7. This CDR3 is 11 amino acids long. CDR1 is SQVTM and CDR2 is ANQGSEA in the germline V gene. The DNA for the CDR3 is TGCAGCGTGACTAGCGGGGACCCAGCGTACTTC. Its translation is CSVTSGDPAYF.

This chain uses TRBV10-2 with TRBJ2-7; 8 nucleotides line up with TRBD1. CDR1 is WSHSY and CDR2 is SAAADI in the germline V gene. V was pared by 5 bases and J by 6 bases, with 18 bases of the junction left unmatched. The CDR3 length is 17 residues. CDR3 amino acids: CASSRPSGQAVDGEQYF. CDR3 DNA sequence: TGCGCCAGCAGTAGACCCTCGGGACAGGCCGTCGATGGCGAGCAGTACTTC.

This clone was seen a few times. This chain joins TRBV10-3 and TRBJ2-7; D remains unclear. Germline values: CDR1 ENHRY, CDR2 SYGVKD. Trimming left V 10 bases short and J 1 base short, with 8 bases between. This CDR3 has 11 amino acids. CDR3 sequence: CATSGSYEQYF. The CDR3 coding sequence is TGTGCCACTTCAGGATCCTACGAGCAGTACTTC.

This rearrangement joins TRBV5-5 to TRBJ1-2; TRBD1 agrees at 7 bases. The V gene end was trimmed by 3 bases and the J gene end by 10 bases; junction bases not matched to a gene: 24. The CDR3 sequence is 18 residues long. Germline V lookup: CDR1 SGHKS, CDR2 YYEKEE (reference sequence). The CDR3 bases are TGTGCCAGCAGCTCTATTGACGATATCCTGGACAGGTTTATGTTCTACACCTTC. Translation: CASSSIDDILDRFMFYTF. Using reference TRBV5-5 and TRBJ1-2 for the parts outside the CDR3, the full variable domain is DAGVTQSPTHLIKTRGQQVTLRCSPISGHKSVSWYQQVLGQGPQFIFQYYEKEERGRGNFPDRFSARQFPNYSSELNVNALLLGDSALYLCASSSIDDILDRFMFYTFGSGTRLTVV.

V and J are TRBV5-5 and TRBJ2-3, with 11 bases identical to TRBD2. The V and J ends lost 1 base and 3 bases, in that order; junction bases with no gene match: 4. CDR1 SGHKS and CDR2 YYEKEE come from the germline V gene (reference sequence). The CDR3 loop spans 16 amino acids. CDR3 nucleotides: TGTGCCAGCAGCTTGTTAGCGGGGGGGCCGACAGATACGCAGTATTTT. It yields the protein CASSLLAGGPTDTQYF.

The chain joins TRBV7-2 to TRBJ2-7; 10 bases are a match to TRBD1. V was clipped by 5 bases and J by 3 bases; unmatched bases: 10. The CDR3 contains 16 residues. Germline CDR1 SGHTA, CDR2 FQGNSA. The CDR3 bases are TGTGCCAGCAGCCTACGGTCCGGGACAGGGGACTACGAGCAGTACTTC. Its protein product is CASSLRSGTGDYEQYF.

This chain connects TRBV5-8 to TRBJ2-6, with D perhaps matching TRBD1 (6 bases). Per the germline V gene, CDR1 is SGHTS and CDR2 is YDEGEE. This CDR3 contains 19 residues. Trimming stripped 0 bases from V and 0 bases from J, with 16 bases between. The CDR3 nucleotides are TGTGCCAGCAGCTTGGCCATGGGGGCCCCATTCTCTGGGGCCAACGTCCTGACTTTC. It yields the protein CASSLAMGAPFSGANVLTF.

The gene calls are TRBV2 and TRBJ2-3; 7 bases are shared with TRBD2. This CDR3 spans 14 amino acids. The V and J ends lost 6 bases and 0 bases, in that order; junction bases with no gene match: 3. CDR1 and CDR2 (germline): SNHLY, FYNNEI. The CDR3 is CASRRESSTDTQYF. The CDR3 bases are TGTGCCAGCAGGCGGGAGTCGAGCACAGATACGCAGTATTTT. The whole variable domain, filled in from reference TRBV2 and TRBJ2-3, reads EPEVTQTPSHQVTQMGQEVILRCVPISNHLYFYWYRQILGQKVEFLVSFYNNEISEKSEIFDDQFSVERPDGSNFTLKIRSTKLEDSAMYFCASRRESSTDTQYFGPGTRLTVL.

The chain carries TRBV27 and TRBJ2-7; TRBD2 agrees at 10 bases. Germline CDR1 and CDR2: MNHEY and SMNVEV (reference sequence). J gave up 7 bases and V 5 bases, and 8 bases lay outside the gene matches. CDR3 length equals 14 residues. DNA for the CDR3: TGTGCCAGCAGTCGAGCGGGAGGGCCGGGGGAGCAGTACTTC. Amino acid sequence: CASSRAGGPGEQYF.

This clone was found once. The chain joins TRBV6-1 to TRBJ2-7; tentative D call: TRBD1 (5 bases). V lost 2 bases and J 2 bases, leaving 10 bases between the germline ends. The length of the CDR3 is 14 residues. From germline, CDR1 is MNHNS and CDR2 SASEGT. Here the CDR3 DNA reads TGTGCCAGCAGTGAACGAACAGGAACCTACGAGCAGTACTTC. It is translated as CASSERTGTYEQYF.

The chain recombines TRBV7-8 with TRBJ2-2, with TRBD2 as a possible D gene (7 bases). The V gene's germline CDR1 is SGHVS and CDR2 FQNEAQ. Trimming took off 6 bases at V and 4 bases at J, with 15 bases between the two ends. The CDR3 totals 15 residues. The CDR3 region has the DNA TGTGCCAGCAGATCGGGGGGCTCGGGCACCGGGGAGCTGTTTTTT. Translated, it gives CASRSGGSGTGELFF.

This chain uses TRBV6-5 with TRBJ2-7, with D possibly being TRBD1 (5 bases). Germline V gene data show CDR1 as MNHEY and CDR2 as SVGAGI. Trimming shortened V by 6 bases and J by 3 bases, and 15 bases separated the two germline ends. CDR3 size: 14 residues. CDR3: CASSSDSTFYEQYF. The CDR3 DNA is TGTGCCAGCAGCTCCGACAGCACATTCTACGAGCAGTACTTC.